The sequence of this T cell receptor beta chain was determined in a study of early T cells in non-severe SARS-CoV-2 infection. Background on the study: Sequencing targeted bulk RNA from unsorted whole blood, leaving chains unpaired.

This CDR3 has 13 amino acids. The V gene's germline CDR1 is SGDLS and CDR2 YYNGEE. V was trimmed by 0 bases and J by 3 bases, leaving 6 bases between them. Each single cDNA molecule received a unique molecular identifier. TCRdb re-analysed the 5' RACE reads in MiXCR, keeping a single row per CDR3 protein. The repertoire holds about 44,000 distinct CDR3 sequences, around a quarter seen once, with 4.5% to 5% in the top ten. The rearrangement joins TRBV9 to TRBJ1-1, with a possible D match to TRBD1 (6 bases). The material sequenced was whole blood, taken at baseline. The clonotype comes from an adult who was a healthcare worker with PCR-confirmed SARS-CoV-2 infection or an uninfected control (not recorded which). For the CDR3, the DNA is TGTGCCAGCAGCGTAGGGGGGCACACTGAAGCTTTCTTT. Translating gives CASSVGGHTEAFF. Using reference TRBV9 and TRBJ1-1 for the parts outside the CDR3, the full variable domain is DSGVTQTPKHLITATGQRVTLRCSPRSGDLSVYWYQQSLDQGLQFLIQYYNGEERAKGNILERFSAQQFPDLHSELNLSSLELGDSALYFCASSVGGHTEAFFGQGTRLTVV.